This TCR beta chain was observed in a study of cytomegalovirus exposure and HLA in healthy donors. Study-wide background: A previous analysis identified approximately 120 million unique TCR beta sequences derived from some 170 million T cells.

Amplification used 60 Vbeta primers and 13 Jbeta primers. In the source study's methods: In a later analysis, the count reached 80 million or so unique TCR beta chains, with about 11 million shared. Sequencing used immunoSEQ multiplex PCR; TCRdb keeps in-frame clones, though not all of them. Clone size and the V and J calls come from that table; the DNA yielded D and trimming. The sample contains more than 85,000 clones, 63% of which appear only once. Points from the study as a whole: Analyses of presence/absence relied on an assumption of roughly uniform sequencing depth across donors.

To note about this clone: The target antigen is unknown.

The sample comprised PBMCs. The sequence was collected from a human donor in good health.

CDR3 DNA: TGTGCCAGCAGTTTACGGAGGGCCGGGGAGCTGTTTTTT. Translating gives CASSLRRAGELFF. The chain recombines TRBV6-1 with TRBJ2-2; maybe TRBD2 (6 bases). V dropped 5 bases and J dropped 6 bases, with 10 bases sitting between them. CDR1 and CDR2 (germline): MNHNS, SASEGT. CDR3 length equals 13 residues.